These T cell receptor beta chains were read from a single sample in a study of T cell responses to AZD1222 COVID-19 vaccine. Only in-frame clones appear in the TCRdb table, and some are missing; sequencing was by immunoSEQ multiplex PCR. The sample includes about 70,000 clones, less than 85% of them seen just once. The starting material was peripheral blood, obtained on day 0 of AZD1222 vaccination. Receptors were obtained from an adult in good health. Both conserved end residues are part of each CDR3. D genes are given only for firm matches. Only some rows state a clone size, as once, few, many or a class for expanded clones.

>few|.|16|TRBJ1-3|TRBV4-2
TGTGCCAGCAGCCAAGCATCGGTCAGCTCTGGAAACACCATATATTTT
CASSQASVSSGNTIYF
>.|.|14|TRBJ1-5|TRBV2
TGTGCCAGCCGAAGGGAGAGGAGCAATCAGCCCCAGCATTTT
CASRRERSNQPQHF
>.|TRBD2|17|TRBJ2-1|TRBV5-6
TGTGCCAGCAGCTTGGTTTATAGCGGGGAATCCTACAATGAGCAGTTCTTC
CASSLVYSGESYNEQFF
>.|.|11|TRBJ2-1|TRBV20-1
TGCAGTGCTTTTGACAACGATGAGCAGTTCTTC
CSAFDNDEQFF
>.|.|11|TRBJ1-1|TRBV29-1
TGCAGCGCCACGGGCCTGGGGAAAGCTTTCTTT
CSATGLGKAFF
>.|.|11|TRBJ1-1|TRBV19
TGTGCCAGTAGAGACAGATATGAAGCTTTCTTT
CASRDRYEAFF
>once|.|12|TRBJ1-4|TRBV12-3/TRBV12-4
TGTGCCAGCAGTTTAATTGAGGGGAAACTGTTTTTT
CASSLIEGKLFF
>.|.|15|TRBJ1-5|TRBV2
TGTGCCAGCAGTCCCCAGGGGCGGAGGGATCAGCCCCAGCATTTT
CASSPQGRRDQPQHF
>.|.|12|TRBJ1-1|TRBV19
TGTGCCAGTAGTTTCTTCTCGTCAGGAGCTATCTTT
CASSFFSSGAIF
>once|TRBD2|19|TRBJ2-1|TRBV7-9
TGTGCCAGCAGCTTAGTGGCTAGCGGGGGAAAACTGGGGTACAATGAGCAGTTCTTC
CASSLVASGGKLGYNEQFF
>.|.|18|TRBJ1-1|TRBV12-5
TGTGCTAGTGCTCTCATAATGACAGCCAACGGAGGGAACACTGAAGCTTTCTTT
CASALIMTANGGNTEAFF
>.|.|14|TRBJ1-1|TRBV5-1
TGCGCCAGCAGCTTGGTCGGGGTGAACACTGAAGCTTTCTTT
CASSLVGVNTEAFF
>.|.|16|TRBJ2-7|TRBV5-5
TGTGCCAGCAGCCTTCGACAGGCTTTAAATCCCTACGAGCAGTACTTC
CASSLRQALNPYEQYF
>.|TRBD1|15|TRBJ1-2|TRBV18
TGTGCCAGCTCACCACCGGGACAGACTCTCTATGGCTACACCTTC
CASSPPGQTLYGYTF
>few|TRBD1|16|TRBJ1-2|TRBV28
TGTGCCAGCAGCCACAAAAGGGACAGGGAGAGCTATGGCTACACCTTC
CASSHKRDRESYGYTF
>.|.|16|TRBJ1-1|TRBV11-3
TGTGCCAGCAGTTTCGACCTCAGGGGCATGAACACTGAAGCTTTCTTT
CASSFDLRGMNTEAFF
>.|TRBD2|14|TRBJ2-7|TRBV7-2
TGTGCCAGCAGCTTAGTAGCGGGAGAAAGCGAGCAGTACTTC
CASSLVAGESEQYF
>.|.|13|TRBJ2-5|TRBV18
TGTGCCAGCTCATCTCTACCAGCAGAGACCCAGTACTTC
CASSSLPAETQYF
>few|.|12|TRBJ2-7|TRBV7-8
TGTGCCAGCAGCTTAGCCCCCTACGAGCAGTACTTC
CASSLAPYEQYF
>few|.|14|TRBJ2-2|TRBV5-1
TGCGCCAGCAGCCGGGACGGGGGCACCGGGGAGCTGTTTTTT
CASSRDGGTGELFF
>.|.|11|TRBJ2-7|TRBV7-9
TGTGCCAGCAGCGCTTCCTACGAGCAGTACTTC
CASSASYEQYF
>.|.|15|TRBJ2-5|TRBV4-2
TGTGCCAGCAGCCAAGTCGGAGGGGCGCAAGAGACCCAGTACTTC
CASSQVGGAQETQYF
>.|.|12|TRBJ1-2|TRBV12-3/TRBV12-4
TGTGCCAGCAGTTTCGGTTACTATGGCTACACCTTC
CASSFGYYGYTF
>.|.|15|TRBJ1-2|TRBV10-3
TGTGCCATCAGTGGCGTAGGAGTGGGGGCCGGTGGCTACACCTTC
CAISGVGVGAGGYTF
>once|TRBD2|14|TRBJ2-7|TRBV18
TGTGCCAGCTCCGGGACTAGCGGGAGGCGGGAGCAGTACTTC
CASSGTSGRREQYF
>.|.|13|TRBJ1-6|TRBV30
TGTGCCTGGAGTGGGACATATAATTCACCCCTCCACTTT
CAWSGTYNSPLHF
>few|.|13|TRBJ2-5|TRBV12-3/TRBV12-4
TGTGCCAGCAGCCAATCTTCCCAAGAGACCCAGTACTTC
CASSQSSQETQYF
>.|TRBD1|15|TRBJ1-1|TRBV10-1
TGCGCCAGCAGTAGCACAGGGGGCGCGCGGACTGAAGCTTTCTTT
CASSSTGGARTEAFF
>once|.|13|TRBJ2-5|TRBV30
TGTGCCTGGAGTGTGATGTACCAAGAGACCCAGTACTTC
CAWSVMYQETQYF